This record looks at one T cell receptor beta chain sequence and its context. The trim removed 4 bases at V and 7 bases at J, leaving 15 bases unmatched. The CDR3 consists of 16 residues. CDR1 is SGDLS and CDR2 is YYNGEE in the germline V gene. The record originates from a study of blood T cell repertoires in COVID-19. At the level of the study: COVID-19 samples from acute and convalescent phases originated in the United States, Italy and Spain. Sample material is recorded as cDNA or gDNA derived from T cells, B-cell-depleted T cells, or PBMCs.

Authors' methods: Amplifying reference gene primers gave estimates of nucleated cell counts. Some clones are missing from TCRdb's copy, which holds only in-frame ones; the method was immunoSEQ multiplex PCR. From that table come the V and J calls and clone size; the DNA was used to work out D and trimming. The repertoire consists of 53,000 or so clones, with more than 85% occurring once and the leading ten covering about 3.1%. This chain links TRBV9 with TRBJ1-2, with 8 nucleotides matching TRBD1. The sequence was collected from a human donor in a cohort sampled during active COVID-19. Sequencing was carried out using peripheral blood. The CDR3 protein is CASSPLSRTGGGGYTF. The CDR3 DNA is TGTGCCAGCAGCCCGCTCTCCCGAACAGGGGGAGGTGGCTACACCTTC. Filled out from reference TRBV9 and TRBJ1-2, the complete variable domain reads DSGVTQTPKHLITATGQRVTLRCSPRSGDLSVYWYQQSLDQGLQFLIQYYNGEERAKGNILERFSAQQFPDLHSELNLSSLELGDSALYFCASSPLSRTGGGGYTFGSGTRLTVV.